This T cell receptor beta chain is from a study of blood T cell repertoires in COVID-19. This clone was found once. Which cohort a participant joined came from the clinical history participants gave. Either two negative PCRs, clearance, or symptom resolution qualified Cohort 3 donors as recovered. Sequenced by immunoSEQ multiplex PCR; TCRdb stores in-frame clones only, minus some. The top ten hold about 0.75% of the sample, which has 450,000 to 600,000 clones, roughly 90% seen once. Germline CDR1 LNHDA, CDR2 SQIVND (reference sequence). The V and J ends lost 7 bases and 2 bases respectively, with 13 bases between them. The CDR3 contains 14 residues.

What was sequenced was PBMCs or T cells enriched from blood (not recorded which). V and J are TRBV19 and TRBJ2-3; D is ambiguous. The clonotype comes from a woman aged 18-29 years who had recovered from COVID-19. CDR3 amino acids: CASIMRLFTDTQYF. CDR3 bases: TGTGCCAGTATAATGCGGCTTTTCACAGATACGCAGTATTTT.